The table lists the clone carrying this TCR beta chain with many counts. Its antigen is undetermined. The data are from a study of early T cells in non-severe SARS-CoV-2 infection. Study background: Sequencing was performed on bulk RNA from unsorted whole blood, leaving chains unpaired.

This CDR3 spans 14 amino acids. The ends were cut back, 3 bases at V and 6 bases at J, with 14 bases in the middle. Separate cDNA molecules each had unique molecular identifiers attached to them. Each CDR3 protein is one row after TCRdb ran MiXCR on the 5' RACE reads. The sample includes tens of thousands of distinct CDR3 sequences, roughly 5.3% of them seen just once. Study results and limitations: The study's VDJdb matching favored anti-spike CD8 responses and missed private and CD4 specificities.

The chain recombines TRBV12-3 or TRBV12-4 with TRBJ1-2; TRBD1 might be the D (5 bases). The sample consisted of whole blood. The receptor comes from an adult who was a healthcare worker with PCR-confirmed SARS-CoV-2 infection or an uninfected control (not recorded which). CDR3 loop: CASSFRGSSDGYTF. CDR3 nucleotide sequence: TGTGCCAGCAGTTTTCGGGGGAGCTCGGATGGCTACACCTTC.